This T cell receptor (beta chain) was retrieved from a study of shared clonotypes between healthy human individuals. Naive CD8 populations comprised CD45RO-negative cells positively selected for CCR7, excluding terminally differentiated effector memory CD45RA+ cells. Every donor, a Caucasian adult, lived in Nashville, Tennessee. Clones were read by immunoSEQ multiplex PCR, and TCRdb kept only the in-frame ones, dropping some. The sample shows some 2,000,000 clones, 85% to 95% of them seen only once. The receptor was derived from a man aged 18 to 29 in good health. What was sequenced was naive CD8+ T cells sorted from blood.

CDR3: CASGNVRVVGSTDTQYF. The CDR3 DNA reads as TGTGCCAGCGGAAACGTCAGGGTTGTTGGTAGCACAGATACGCAGTATTTT. The rearrangement joins TRBV28 to TRBJ2-3, with D possibly TRBD1 on 5 matching bases. CDR1 is MDHEN and CDR2 is SYDVKM in the germline V gene. The CDR3 sequence is 17 residues long. Trimming took off 8 bases at V and 0 bases at J, with 21 bases between the two ends.